A single sample is the source of the 14 T cell receptor beta chains below, sequenced in a study of cytomegalovirus exposure and HLA in healthy donors. PCR was performed using 60 Vbeta and 13 Jbeta primers. Only in-frame clones appear in the TCRdb table, and some are missing; sequencing was by immunoSEQ multiplex PCR. The sample shows 150,000 to 200,000 clones, roughly 75% of them seen only once. The sequencing input was PBMCs. The receptors were sampled from a woman in her thirties or forties in good health and CMV-seropositive.

This sequence joins TRBV7-9 and TRBJ2-1; weak D call: TRBD2 (7 bases). Germline values: CDR1 SEHNR, CDR2 FQNEAQ (reference sequence). Trimming removed 0 bases from V and 4 bases from J, with 22 bases in between. CDR3 size: 19 residues. CDR3 coding DNA: TGTGCCAGCAGCTTAGCGGGGGCACCTAAGGGGGGGATATACAATGAGCAGTTCTTC. Amino acid sequence: CASSLAGAPKGGIYNEQFF. Looking up the rest from reference TRBV7-9 and TRBJ2-1 gives the full variable domain: DTGVSQNPRHKITKRGQNVTFRCDPISEHNRLYWYRQTLGQGPEFLTYFQNEAQLEKSRLLSDRFSAERPKGSFSTLEIQRTEQGDSAMYLCASSLAGAPKGGIYNEQFFGPGTRLTVL.

This chain uses TRBV27 with TRBJ2-1; the match to TRBD2 covers 10 bases. The CDR3 length is 16 residues. Trimming removed 5 bases from V and 2 bases from J; junction bases left unmatched: 6. In germline, CDR1 is MNHEY, CDR2 SMNVEV (reference sequence). DNA for the CDR3: TGTGCCAGCAGTACCCGGACTAGCGGAACCTACAATGAGCAGTTCTTC. Translating it yields CASSTRTSGTYNEQFF.

V usage is TRBV5-4 and J usage is TRBJ1-2, with 10 bases fitting TRBD1. Germline V gene lookup returns CDR1 SGHNT and CDR2 YYREEE (reference sequence). The CDR3 covers 15 residues. V trimming: 0 bases; J trimming: 7 bases; junction bases outside the gene matches: 6. CDR3 DNA: TGTGCCAGCAGCTTGGGAGGGACAGGGGTGGGTGGCTACACCTTC. This codes for CASSLGGTGVGGYTF.

V usage is TRBV7-8 and J usage is TRBJ2-7; TRBD2 is a possible D gene (6 bases). The CDR3 totals 19 residues. Germline-derived CDR1 and CDR2 are SGHVS and FQNEAQ. The V gene lost 2 bases and the J gene lost 0 bases, with 23 bases spanning the gap. The CDR3 reads CASSLRQKRARQVSYEQYF. Written as DNA, the CDR3 is TGTGCCAGCAGCTTAAGACAAAAGCGGGCAAGACAAGTCTCCTACGAGCAGTACTTC.

This clone was detected once. The CDR3 bases are TGTGCCAGTAGTCCCCGCCCTGGTAGCGGGAGTTTTCCTAGCACAGATACGCAGTATTTT. Its translation is CASSPRPGSGSFPSTDTQYF. The rearrangement links TRBV19 to TRBJ2-3; TRBD2 aligns across 9 bases. The CDR3 is 20 amino acids. Germline V gives CDR1 LNHDA, CDR2 SQIVND (reference sequence). V shed 5 bases, J shed 0 bases, and the junction held 18 bases outside the gene matches.

The rearrangement links TRBV27 to TRBJ2-7; a weak D match, TRBD2 (6 bases). Trimming cost V 2 bases and J 3 bases, with 8 bases left between them. The CDR3 has 13 residues. CDR1 MNHEY and CDR2 SMNVEV come from the germline V gene (reference sequence). The CDR3 here is CASSLRENYEQYF. DNA for the CDR3: TGTGCCAGCAGTTTACGGGAGAACTACGAGCAGTACTTC.

The chain joins TRBV9 to TRBJ2-3, with D possibly matching TRBD1 (6 bases). V lost 3 bases to trimming and J lost 3 bases, with 20 bases between them. Germline-derived CDR1 and CDR2 are SGDLS and YYNGEE. The CDR3 length is 17 residues. CDR3 nucleotide sequence: TGTGCCAGCAGCGGTCCCCCTGTTGGCAGGGGAACAGATACGCAGTATTTT. Translation gives CASSGPPVGRGTDTQYF.

V is TRBV28 and J is TRBJ2-2, with TRBD2 matching 7 bases. Unmatched junction bases numbered 9, after V lost 3 bases and J lost 2 bases. The CDR3 is made up of 17 amino acids. Germline V CDR1 and CDR2: MDHEN, SYDVKM. Here the CDR3 DNA reads TGTGCCAGCAGTTTCGACTGGGGGGGGATCAACACCGGGGAGCTGTTTTTT. This codes for CASSFDWGGINTGELFF.

The chain employs TRBV28 and TRBJ1-5, with 12 nucleotides matching TRBD1. This CDR3 comprises 16 residues. Germline V gene lookup returns CDR1 MDHEN and CDR2 SYDVKM. V lost 5 bases to trimming and J lost 4 bases; unmatched junction nucleotides: 6. CDR3: CASSPGTGGKNQPQHF. The DNA of the CDR3 is TGTGCCAGCAGTCCTGGGACAGGGGGCAAGAATCAGCCCCAGCATTTT.

This sequence joins TRBV28 and TRBJ2-7, with TRBD2 matching 9 bases. Unmatched junction bases numbered 4, after V lost 3 bases and J lost 4 bases. The CDR3 consists of 14 residues. Germline V CDR1 and CDR2: MDHEN, SYDVKM. This chain's CDR3 is CASSFAGGSYEQYF. The CDR3 DNA sequence: TGTGCCAGCAGTTTCGCGGGAGGGAGTTACGAGCAGTACTTC.

V usage is TRBV7-9 and J usage is TRBJ2-1, with 9 bases identical to TRBD1. J lost 8 bases, V lost 5 bases, and 10 bases had no gene match. CDR1 is SEHNR, CDR2 FQNEAQ, per germline (reference sequence). The length of the CDR3 is 15 residues. The CDR3 loop is CASSLNTGGADEQFF. The CDR3 DNA is TGTGCCAGCAGCCTCAACACAGGGGGCGCGGATGAGCAGTTCTTC. The complete variable domain, with remaining parts taken from reference TRBV7-9 and TRBJ2-1, reads DTGVSQNPRHKITKRGQNVTFRCDPISEHNRLYWYRQTLGQGPEFLTYFQNEAQLEKSRLLSDRFSAERPKGSFSTLEIQRTEQGDSAMYLCASSLNTGGADEQFFGPGTRLTVL.

J is TRBJ1-1 and V is TRBV28, with a weak D call TRBD1 (6 bases). Germline V gene sequence: CDR1 MDHEN, CDR2 SYDVKM. Trimming stripped 5 bases from V and 3 bases from J, with 19 bases between. The CDR3 consists of 16 residues. CDR3 protein: CASSMTGSSFDTEAFF. Here the CDR3 DNA reads TGTGCCAGCAGTATGACAGGTTCTTCTTTCGACACTGAAGCTTTCTTT.

V is TRBV7-6 and J is TRBJ1-5; D is possibly TRBD1 (6 bases). The germline gives CDR1 SGHVS, CDR2 FNYEAQ. Trimming stripped 5 bases from V and 7 bases from J, with 21 bases between. The length of the CDR3 is 16 residues. Here the CDR3 reads CASSPLGVGAGQPQHF. The DNA of the CDR3 is TGTGCCAGCAGCCCCCTGGGAGTGGGGGCAGGCCAGCCCCAGCATTTT.

This clone was seen just once. The chain links TRBV28 to TRBJ1-2, with TRBD1 identical over 7 bases. CDR1 and CDR2 (germline): MDHEN, SYDVKM. CDR3 length equals 14 residues. V lost 5 bases to trimming and J lost 0 bases; unmatched junction nucleotides: 3. CDR3: CASSETGPNYGYTF. The CDR3 DNA sequence: TGTGCCAGCAGTGAGACAGGGCCTAACTATGGCTACACCTTC.